This entry is about one T cell receptor beta chain. These data belong to a study of control samples from healthy donors and cancer patients. Sequenced by immunoSEQ multiplex PCR; TCRdb stores in-frame clones only, minus some. The sample holds tens of thousands of clones, roughly 78% seen once. This CDR3 has 13 residues. V lost 3 bases and J 7 bases, leaving 10 bases between the germline ends. Germline CDR1 is LNHDA and CDR2 is SQIVND (reference sequence). The receptor was derived from a man aged 55 to 70 with head and neck cancer. V gene TRBV19 combines with J gene TRBJ1-5, with D perhaps TRBD1 (5 bases). Material for sequencing was PBMCs. The CDR3 bases are TGTGCCAGTAGTATTGTCCAGGGACAGCCCCAGCATTTT. The encoded protein is CASSIVQGQPQHF.